This T cell receptor (beta chain) was identified in a study of technical replicates of blood from a few donors. Germline-derived CDR1 and CDR2 are MGHDK and SYGVNS. The ends were cut back, 4 bases at V and 10 bases at J, with 8 bases in the middle. The CDR3 extends over 11 amino acids. Generated by immunoSEQ multiplex PCR, the TCRdb table keeps only in-frame clones and is missing some. The table records 80,000 or so clones, roughly 98% of them present only once. The sequencing input was T cells isolated from PBMCs. V and J are TRBV25-1 and TRBJ1-3; D unclear. The receptor's source is a human donor in good health. CDR3 loop: CASSVGQTIYF. The CDR3 bases are TGTGCCAGCAGTGTTGGCCAAACCATATATTTT.